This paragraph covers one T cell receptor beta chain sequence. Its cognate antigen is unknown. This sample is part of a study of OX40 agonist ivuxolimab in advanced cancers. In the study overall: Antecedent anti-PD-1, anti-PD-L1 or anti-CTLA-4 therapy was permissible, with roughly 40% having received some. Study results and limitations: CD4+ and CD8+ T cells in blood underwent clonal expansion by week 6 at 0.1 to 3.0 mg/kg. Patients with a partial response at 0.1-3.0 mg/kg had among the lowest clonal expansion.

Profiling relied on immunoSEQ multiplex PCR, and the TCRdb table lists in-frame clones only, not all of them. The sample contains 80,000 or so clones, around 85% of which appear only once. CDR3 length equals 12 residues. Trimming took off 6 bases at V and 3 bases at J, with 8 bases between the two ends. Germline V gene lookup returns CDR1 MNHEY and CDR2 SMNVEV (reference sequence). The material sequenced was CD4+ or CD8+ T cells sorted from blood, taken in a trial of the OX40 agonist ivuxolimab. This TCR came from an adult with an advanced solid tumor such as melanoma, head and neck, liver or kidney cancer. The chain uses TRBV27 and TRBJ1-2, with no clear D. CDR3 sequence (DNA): TGTGCCAGCAGCGGACGGTACTATGGCTACACCTTC. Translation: CASSGRYYGYTF.